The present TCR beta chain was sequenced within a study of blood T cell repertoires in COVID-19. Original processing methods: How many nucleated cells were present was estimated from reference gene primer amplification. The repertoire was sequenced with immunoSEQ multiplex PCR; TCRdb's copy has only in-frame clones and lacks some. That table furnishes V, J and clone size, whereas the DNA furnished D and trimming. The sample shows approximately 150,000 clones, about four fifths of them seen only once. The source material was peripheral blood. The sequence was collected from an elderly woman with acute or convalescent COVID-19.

In DNA, the CDR3 is TGTGCCATCAGCGCAGGCACCGGGGAGCTGTTTTTT. It translates to CAISAGTGELFF. The chain recombines TRBV10-3 with TRBJ2-2; D remains unclear. The germline V and J ends were trimmed by 6 bases and 4 bases, with 6 bases remaining between them. The length of the CDR3 is 12 residues. CDR1 is ENHRY and CDR2 is SYGVKD in the germline V gene.